This TCR beta chain was profiled in a study of T cells in Graves' hyperthyroidism and ophthalmopathy. General study points: The model made its ophthalmopathy prediction, and onset followed a median approximately six months later.

RNA transcripts served as the template for amplifying TCR beta CDR3 regions. The HTBI primer set was used in a first-round RT-PCR of the TCR CDR3. One entry per CDR3 protein results from TCRdb running MiXCR on the multiplex PCR reads. The sample has over 500,000 distinct CDR3 sequences; roughly 45% are singletons. Turning to this clonotype: Its antigen is not known.

Trimming cost V 5 bases and J 6 bases; bases outside gene matches: 6. Germline CDR1 and CDR2: SNHLY and FYNNEI. This CDR3 is 14 amino acids long. The clonotype comes from an adult woman with Graves' disease, either hyperthyroidism or ophthalmopathy (not recorded which). This rearrangement joins TRBV2 to TRBJ2-2; TRBD2 matches 7 bases. The sample comprised peripheral blood or thyroid tissue (not recorded which). CDR3 loop: CASSSGRAAGELFF. The CDR3 coding sequence is TGTGCCAGCAGTAGTGGGAGGGCCGCCGGGGAGCTGTTTTTT.